These 15 T cell receptor beta chains were all obtained from the same sample, sequenced in a study of blood T cell repertoires in COVID-19. TCRdb's copy holds only in-frame clones and misses some; the assay was immunoSEQ multiplex PCR. The top ten clones hold around 28% of a sample with 77,000 or so clones, more than 60% of them seen once. The sequencing sample was made of peripheral blood. These receptors originate from a woman aged 80 or older with active or convalescent COVID-19.

This chain joins TRBV7-2 and TRBJ2-3, with TRBD1 matching 7 bases. V lost 6 bases and J lost 4; bases outside the gene matches: 7. This CDR3 has 14 amino acids. Germline assignment: CDR1 SGHTA and CDR2 FQGNSA. The chain's CDR3 is CASRRDSGADTQYF. The CDR3 bases are TGTGCCAGCAGGAGGGACAGTGGGGCAGATACGCAGTATTTT. The full variable domain, completed using reference TRBV7-2 and TRBJ2-3, is GAGVSQSPSNKVTEKGKDVELRCDPISGHTALYWYRQSLGQGLEFLIYFQGNSAPDKSGLPSDRFSAERTGGSVSTLTIQRTQQEDSAVYLCASRRDSGADTQYFGPGTRLTVL.

The chain uses TRBV4-2 and TRBJ1-5; no clear D. Germline-derived CDR1 and CDR2 are LGHNA and YNFKEQ. This CDR3 has 14 amino acids. V gave up 0 bases and J gave up 2 bases, with 5 bases separating them. CDR3 sequence reads: CASSQEAGNQPQHF. The DNA for the CDR3 is TGTGCCAGCAGCCAAGAGGCAGGCAATCAGCCCCAGCATTTT.

CDR3 in amino acids: CASSLASGGSNEQFF. Here the CDR3 DNA reads TGCGCCAGCAGCTTGGCTAGCGGGGGAAGCAATGAGCAGTTCTTC. V is TRBV5-1 and J is TRBJ2-1; 10 nucleotides line up with TRBD2. The CDR3 totals 15 residues. Losses at the gene ends were 0 bases for V and 6 bases for J; bases not matched to a gene: 3. Germline CDR1 reads SGHRS; CDR2 reads YFSETQ.

This chain joins TRBV5-1 and TRBJ2-2; 7 nucleotides line up with TRBD2. V lost 3 bases to trimming and J lost 4 bases; unmatched junction nucleotides: 9. CDR3 length: 16 residues. Germline V lookup: CDR1 SGHRS, CDR2 YFSETQ. The CDR3 sequence is CASSSRVGGGTGELFF. The CDR3 bases are TGCGCCAGCAGCTCCCGAGTGGGCGGGGGCACCGGGGAGCTGTTTTTT. Filled out from reference TRBV5-1 and TRBJ2-2, the complete variable domain reads KAGVTQTPRYLIKTRGQQVTLSCSPISGHRSVSWYQQTPGQGLQFLFEYFSETQRNKGNFPGRFSGRQFSNSRSEMNVSTLELGDSALYLCASSSRVGGGTGELFFGEGSRLTVL.

The genes are TRBV20-1 and TRBJ2-5; the D gene is possibly TRBD2 (5 bases). The germline V and J ends were trimmed by 5 bases and 5 bases, with 6 bases remaining between them. The length of the CDR3 is 10 residues. The germline gives CDR1 DFQATT, CDR2 SNEGSKA (reference sequence). CDR3 loop: CSAGEETQYF. For the CDR3, the DNA is TGCAGTGCTGGGGAGGAGACCCAGTACTTC.

This clone has at least ten counts. This chain uses TRBV19 with TRBJ1-1; possibly TRBD1 for D (6 bases). Trimming removed 4 bases at V and 3 bases at J, with 21 bases between. CDR1 LNHDA and CDR2 SQIVND come from the germline V gene (reference sequence). CDR3 length: 17 residues. CDR3 loop: CASSSRGTGGRDTEAFF. Written as DNA, the CDR3 is TGTGCCAGTAGTAGCAGGGGTACCGGTGGTAGGGACACTGAAGCTTTCTTT.

The chain recombines TRBV5-4 with TRBJ2-2, with 12 nucleotides matching TRBD2. CDR3 size: 16 residues. Germline CDR1 and CDR2: SGHNT and YYREEE (reference sequence). Trimming cost V 4 bases and J 2 bases; bases outside gene matches: 3. CDR3 in DNA: TGTGCCAGCAGCCGGACTAGCGGGGAAAACACCGGGGAGCTGTTTTTT. It specifies CASSRTSGENTGELFF.

The chain combines TRBV5-1 with TRBJ1-3; the D gene is possibly TRBD1 (5 bases). V was pared by 4 bases and J by 4 bases, with 12 bases between. Germline V gene lookup returns CDR1 SGHRS and CDR2 YFSETQ. CDR3 length equals 14 residues. DNA of the CDR3: TGCGCCAGCAGCAACGGTCAGGGAGGAAACACCATATATTTT. This translates into CASSNGQGGNTIYF.

This clone appeared a few times. The chain combines TRBV4-1 with TRBJ1-2; D is possibly TRBD1 (5 bases). The germline gives CDR1 MGHRA, CDR2 YSYEKL. The CDR3 runs to 15 residues. Trimming removed 4 bases at V and 3 bases at J, with 15 bases between. This CDR3 reads CASSRNAGGDYGYTF. The DNA for the CDR3 is TGCGCCAGCAGCCGCAACGCGGGGGGGGACTATGGCTACACCTTC.

The CDR3 DNA follows: TGTGCCAGCAGCTTAGTATCCCGCAGTTCTGAGCAGTTCTTC. Translated, it gives CASSLVSRSSEQFF. The V call is TRBV11-2, the J call TRBJ2-1; no clear D gene. V was trimmed by 1 base and J by 9 bases, leaving 13 bases between them. Per the germline V gene, CDR1 is SGHAT and CDR2 is FQNNGV. This CDR3 has 14 amino acids.

J is TRBJ2-5 and V is TRBV9; the D is unclear. The CDR3 extends over 14 amino acids. V lost 0 bases and J lost 7, with 13 bases in between. Germline assignment: CDR1 SGDLS and CDR2 YYNGEE. CDR3 in amino acids: CASSVGWVSGTQYF. The CDR3, as DNA: TGTGCCAGCAGCGTAGGTTGGGTGTCGGGGACCCAGTACTTC.

The chain has TRBV27 and TRBJ2-7; tentatively, D is TRBD1 (6 bases). CDR1 and CDR2 (germline): MNHEY, SMNVEV (reference sequence). With 4 bases removed from V and 0 bases from J, the gap between germline ends came to 16 bases. The CDR3 runs 16 residues. The CDR3 DNA reads as TGTGCCAGCAGTTCATATTCCGGGACACACTCCTACGAGCAGTACTTC. It specifies CASSSYSGTHSYEQYF.

The chain combines TRBV6-5 with TRBJ2-4, with D perhaps matching TRBD1 (5 bases). Per germline, CDR1 MNHEY and CDR2 SVGAGI. The ends were cut back, 6 bases at V and 0 bases at J, with 12 bases in the middle. The CDR3 contains 15 residues. As DNA, the CDR3 is TGTGCCAGCAGCCGAGAAGGGGAAGCCAAAAACATTCAGTACTTC. Amino acid sequence: CASSREGEAKNIQYF.

The V gene is TRBV5-1, the J gene TRBJ1-1; D call uncertain. CDR1 and CDR2 from the germline V gene are SGHRS and YFSETQ. Between the trimmed V and J ends, which lost 2 bases and 3 bases, there was a span of 20 bases. The CDR3 has 17 amino acids. CDR3 DNA sequence: TGCGCCAGCAGCTTATCGAGGGAGGAACGATGGGACACTGAAGCTTTCTTT. This codes for CASSLSREERWDTEAFF.

This clone was counted a single time. The rearrangement joins TRBV28 to TRBJ2-7, with D uncertain. From germline, CDR1 is MDHEN and CDR2 SYDVKM. The CDR3 is 14 amino acids. The V end lost 6 bases, the J end lost 0 bases, and 12 bases lay between the germline ends. The CDR3 sequence: CASSMPFGSYEQYF. CDR3 bases: TGTGCCAGCAGCATGCCTTTCGGCTCCTACGAGCAGTACTTC.